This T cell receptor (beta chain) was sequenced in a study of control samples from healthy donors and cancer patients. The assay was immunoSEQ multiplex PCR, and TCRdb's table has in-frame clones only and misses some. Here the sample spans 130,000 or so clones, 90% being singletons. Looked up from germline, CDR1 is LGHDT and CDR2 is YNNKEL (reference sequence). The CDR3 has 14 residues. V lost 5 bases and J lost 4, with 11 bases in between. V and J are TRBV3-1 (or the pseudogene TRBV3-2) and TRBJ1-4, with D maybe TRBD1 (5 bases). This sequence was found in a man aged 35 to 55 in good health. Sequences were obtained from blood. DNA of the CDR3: TGTGCCAGCAGCGTCCGGGACTTTAATGAAAAACTGTTTTTT. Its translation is CASSVRDFNEKLFF.